The 28 T cell receptor beta chains below come from one sample, sequenced in a study of cytomegalovirus exposure and HLA in healthy donors (dated by TCRdb to about 2017). Library preparation used the immunoSEQ multiplex PCR assay. For the multiplex PCR, a mixture combining 60 forward primers for TCR Vbeta segments and 13 reverse primers for TCR Jbeta segments was used. This is the immuneACCESS table as TCRdb keeps it, with only in-frame sequences that have V and J called. A part of the clones is gone; compared with another copy, unresolved V genes explain less than half, and the rest is unexplained. A total of roughly 170,000 clones appear in this sample, just under 80% of them only once. The ten biggest clones cover less than 15% of the sample. Sequencing was performed on PBMCs. The receptors stem from a woman aged 45 to 65 in good health and CMV-seropositive.

The V gene is TRBV19, the J gene TRBJ2-2, with D possibly matching TRBD1 (6 bases). The CDR3 has 18 amino acids. Germline loops: CDR1 LNHDA, CDR2 SQIVND (reference sequence). Deletions cut 6 bases from V and 3 bases from J, with 23 bases between. The CDR3 spells CASSMLIRDIAYTGELFF. Here the CDR3 DNA reads TGTGCCAGTAGCATGCTGATCCGGGACATCGCTTACACCGGGGAGCTGTTTTTT.

The chain carries TRBV4-1 and TRBJ2-2, with D maybe TRBD2 (5 bases). With 0 bases removed from V and 5 bases from J, the gap between germline ends came to 10 bases. Germline CDR1 reads MGHRA; CDR2 reads YSYEKL. The CDR3 runs 15 residues. CDR3: CASSQEDPGTGELFF. The DNA of the CDR3 is TGCGCCAGCAGCCAAGAGGACCCGGGAACCGGGGAGCTGTTTTTT.

V usage is TRBV7-9 and J usage is TRBJ1-6, with D possibly being TRBD1 (6 bases). The germline gives CDR1 SEHNR, CDR2 FQNEAQ (reference sequence). The germline V and J ends were trimmed by 2 bases and 15 bases, with 8 bases remaining between them. This CDR3 has 11 residues. The CDR3 nucleotides are TGTGCCAGCAGCTTATTAGGGGGCCTCCACTTT. It yields the protein CASSLLGGLHF.

This sequence joins TRBV11-2 and TRBJ2-7; 8 bases align to TRBD1. CDR3 size: 15 residues. CDR1 and CDR2 (germline): SGHAT, FQNNGV. With V trimmed by 1 base and J by 3 bases, 5 bases remained unmatched. The CDR3 DNA follows: TGTGCCAGCAGCTTAGCCGACAGGGGAATCTACGAGCAGTACTTC. It yields the protein CASSLADRGIYEQYF.

This sequence joins TRBV19 and TRBJ2-2; weak D call: TRBD2 (5 bases). The V gene lost 3 bases and the J gene lost 0 bases, with 8 bases spanning the gap. The CDR3 extends over 15 amino acids. In germline, CDR1 is LNHDA, CDR2 SQIVND (reference sequence). CDR3 region: CASSISSANTGELFF. The CDR3 DNA sequence: TGTGCCAGTAGTATCAGTAGCGCGAACACCGGGGAGCTGTTTTTT.

CDR3 sequence (DNA): TGTGCCAGCAGCACCCTAGCGGGGGAAACAGATACGCAGTATTTT. Protein sequence: CASSTLAGETDTQYF. The J gene is TRBJ2-3, the V gene TRBV13; 10 nucleotides align to TRBD2. This CDR3 region has 15 residues. After removal of 5 bases from V and 3 bases from J, the junction contained 5 bases not matched to a gene. Germline V gives CDR1 PRHDT, CDR2 FYEKMQ (reference sequence).

The rearrangement links TRBV11-3 to TRBJ1-1; a possible D gene is TRBD1 (5 bases). The CDR3 has 15 amino acids. Per germline, CDR1 SGHNT and CDR2 YENEEA. The V end lost 3 bases, the J end lost 1 base, and 12 bases lay between the germline ends. In DNA, the CDR3 is TGTGCCAGCAGCTTTGGGGGGTCGGGGAACACTGAAGCTTTCTTT. Translating gives CASSFGGSGNTEAFF.

This clone appeared a few times. The J gene is TRBJ1-1, the V gene TRBV6-5; no reliable D call. Germline V gene lookup returns CDR1 MNHEY and CDR2 SVGAGI. V was pared by 6 bases and J by 2 bases, with 16 bases between. This CDR3 has 15 residues. Here the CDR3 reads CASRLSWEANTEAFF. The CDR3 DNA reads TGTGCCAGCAGACTCTCTTGGGAGGCTAACACTGAAGCTTTCTTT.

V gene TRBV15 combines with J gene TRBJ1-5; tentatively, D is TRBD1 (6 bases). The CDR3 length is 16 residues. The germline V and J ends were trimmed by 3 bases and 4 bases, with 16 bases remaining between them. Per the germline V gene, CDR1 is LNHNV and CDR2 is YYDKDF (reference sequence). The CDR3 region is CATSRGVDSLNQPQHF. The CDR3 DNA is TGTGCCACCAGCAGGGGCGTGGACAGCCTGAATCAGCCCCAGCATTTT.

The chain uses TRBV19 and TRBJ1-6, with a weak D call TRBD1 (5 bases). This CDR3 contains 14 residues. Germline values: CDR1 LNHDA, CDR2 SQIVND (reference sequence). Deletions cut 6 bases from V and 5 bases from J, with 11 bases between. In DNA, the CDR3 is TGTGCCAGTAGAACAGGTGAAGATAATTCACCCCTCCACTTT. This translates into CASRTGEDNSPLHF.

The chain joins TRBV2 to TRBJ2-5; 8 bases agree with TRBD1. The J call may be mistaken, given a closer DNA end match to TRBJ2-7. The CDR3 is made up of 14 amino acids. Germline values: CDR1 SNHLY, CDR2 FYNNEI. Here the CDR3 DNA reads TGTGCCAGCGAAGGGACAGGATCTTCCTACGAGCAGTACTTC. Residues: CASEGTGSSYEQYF.

V and J are TRBV2 and TRBJ1-1; 10 positions match TRBD1. V lost 6 bases and J lost 5; bases outside the gene matches: 6. The CDR3 contains 14 residues. CDR1 SNHLY and CDR2 FYNNEI come from the germline V gene. In DNA, the CDR3 is TGTGCCAGCAGGAGACAGGGGGCTAGGACTGAAGCTTTCTTT. Amino acid sequence: CASRRQGARTEAFF.

As to this clone: The same CDR3 is also encoded by other DNA sequences in this sample. The CDR3 is CASSSGTGSYEQYF. CDR3 bases: TGCGCCAGCAGCTCCGGGACAGGGTCCTACGAGCAGTACTTC. The chain links TRBV5-1 to TRBJ2-7; 9 nucleotides align to TRBD1. V gave up 3 bases and J gave up 1 base; unmatched junction bases: 2. Per the germline V gene, CDR1 is SGHRS and CDR2 is YFSETQ. The CDR3 length is 14 residues.

This chain links TRBV4-1 with TRBJ1-2, with 8 bases aligning to TRBD1. This CDR3 spans 14 amino acids. J lost 4 bases, V lost 5 bases, and 6 bases had no gene match. Germline V gene sequence: CDR1 MGHRA, CDR2 YSYEKL. In DNA form, the CDR3 reads TGCGCCAGCAGCGGTACAGGGGGGGGCTATGGCTACACCTTC. It specifies CASSGTGGGYGYTF.

This chain joins TRBV6-1 and TRBJ1-3, with 7 bases identical to TRBD1. The CDR3 contains 13 residues. Germline-derived CDR1 and CDR2 are MNHNS and SASEGT. After removal of 10 bases from V and 3 bases from J, the junction contained 6 bases not matched to a gene. The CDR3 sequence: CATLRGDGNTIYF. The DNA for the CDR3 is TGTGCCACCCTCAGGGGGGATGGAAACACCATATATTTT.

This clone was seen more than once but under ten times. This chain connects TRBV4-2 to TRBJ2-2, with D possibly TRBD2 on 5 matching bases. Trimming stripped 4 bases from V and 4 bases from J, with 13 bases between. CDR1 and CDR2 (germline): LGHNA, YNFKEQ. The CDR3 runs to 15 residues. The chain's CDR3 is CASSPRAGGTGELFF. Here the CDR3 DNA reads TGTGCCAGCAGCCCCCGGGCGGGCGGCACCGGGGAGCTGTTTTTT.

The chain couples TRBV9 to TRBJ1-3, with 7 bases lining up with TRBD1. J was trimmed by 9 bases and V by 2 bases; bases with no gene match: 11. The CDR3 length is 15 residues. Germline V gene data show CDR1 as SGDLS and CDR2 as YYNGEE. This CDR3 reads CASSVGTVAAGTIYF. CDR3 coding DNA: TGTGCCAGCAGCGTTGGGACAGTCGCTGCTGGCACCATATATTTT.

The chain carries TRBV5-1 and TRBJ1-1; TRBD1 matches at 7 bases. The CDR3 sequence is 14 residues long. Germline loops: CDR1 SGHRS, CDR2 YFSETQ. V shed 6 bases, J shed 1 base, and the junction held 6 bases outside the gene matches. CDR3 amino acids: CASTRTGGNTEAFF. The CDR3, as DNA: TGCGCCAGCACCAGGACAGGCGGGAACACTGAAGCTTTCTTT.

The rearrangement joins TRBV19 to TRBJ1-5, with unresolved D. The CDR3 runs to 14 residues. Deletions cut 1 base from V and 3 bases from J, with 7 bases between. In germline, CDR1 is LNHDA, CDR2 SQIVND (reference sequence). CDR3 sequence (DNA): TGTGCCAGTAGTATAGGGGCAGCCAATCAGCCCCAGCATTTT. This sequence encodes CASSIGAANQPQHF.

The chain uses TRBV5-1 and TRBJ1-3; D is unresolved. This CDR3 is 13 amino acids long. Germline V gene sequence: CDR1 SGHRS, CDR2 YFSETQ. Trimming took 0 bases from V and 1 from J, leaving 2 bases between them. As DNA, the CDR3 is TGCGCCAGCAGCTTGGCATCTGGAAACACCATATATTTT. Its protein is CASSLASGNTIYF.

This clone was recorded only once. The chain has TRBV4-2 and TRBJ2-3; possibly TRBD2 for D (6 bases). V lost 0 bases to trimming and J lost 7 bases, with 20 bases between them. CDR1 is LGHNA, CDR2 YNFKEQ, per germline. The CDR3 totals 17 residues. CDR3 bases: TGTGCCAGCAGCCAAGATTTTGGAGGCGGGGTGGTAAATACGCAGTATTTT. It is translated as CASSQDFGGGVVNTQYF.

As DNA, the CDR3 is TGTGCCAGCTCACAGATCGGCGGCACTGAAGCTTTCTTT. Protein product: CASSQIGGTEAFF. The chain employs TRBV18 and TRBJ1-1; D call uncertain. This CDR3 contains 13 residues. The germline V gene has CDR1 KGHSH and CDR2 LQKENI. The V and J ends lost 4 bases and 4 bases respectively, with 10 bases between them.

As for this clone: No conserved phenylalanine or tryptophan is present at the end of the CDR3, so a read error is the likely explanation. J is TRBJ2-7 and V is TRBV30, with 9 bases matching TRBD2. Germline assignment: CDR1 GTSNPN and CDR2 SVGIG (reference sequence). V shed 2 bases, J shed 3 bases, and the junction held 8 bases outside the gene matches. The CDR3 has 15 residues. CDR3 sequence (DNA): TGTGCCTGGAGTCCTTTTCTAGCGGGGTACTACGAGCAGTACTCC. It is translated as CAWSPFLAGYYEQYS.

The CDR3 sequence: CASSRTGASYNEQFF. CDR3 DNA: TGTGCCAGCAGTCGGACAGGGGCGTCCTACAATGAGCAGTTCTTC. The gene calls are TRBV5-4 and TRBJ2-1; 9 bases are a match to TRBD1. Germline V gives CDR1 SGHNT, CDR2 YYREEE (reference sequence). Trimming removed 5 bases from V and 1 base from J; junction bases left unmatched: 4. The CDR3 runs 15 residues.

The chain couples TRBV6-1 to TRBJ2-2; D unresolved. There are 13 residues in the CDR3. Germline loops: CDR1 MNHNS, CDR2 SASEGT. V lost 7 bases to trimming and J lost 7 bases, with 13 bases between them. CDR3 nucleotide sequence: TGTGCCAGCACCCTTTCGAGGAACGGGGAGCTGTTTTTT. This encodes CASTLSRNGELFF.

The chain employs TRBV5-4 and TRBJ1-2; TRBD1 aligns across 12 bases. The CDR3 runs to 16 residues. The junction had 10 bases not matched to a gene; V was cut back by 4 bases and J by 6 bases. CDR1 is SGHNT and CDR2 is YYREEE in the germline V gene (reference sequence). The CDR3 DNA reads TGTGCCAGCAGCGCCCCACCGGGACAGGGGGCGGATGGCTACACCTTC. Its protein is CASSAPPGQGADGYTF.

The CDR3 DNA is TGTGCCAGCAGCTTAAAAGCGGGGGATCGGTTCTTC. It specifies CASSLKAGDRFF. The V gene is TRBV7-3, the J gene TRBJ2-1; 8 nucleotides match TRBD2. The CDR3 consists of 12 residues. Trimming took 1 base from V and 15 from J; bases not matched to a gene: 5. The germline CDR1 and CDR2 sequences are SGHTA and FQGTGA. Based on the CDR3 plus reference TRBV7-3 and TRBJ2-1, the full variable domain is GAGVSQTPSNKVTEKGKYVELRCDPISGHTALYWYRQSLGQGPEFLIYFQGTGAADDSGLPNDRFFAVRPEGSVSTLKIQRTERGDSAVYLCASSLKAGDRFFGPGTRLTVL.

This clone has just one count. V usage is TRBV4-1 and J usage is TRBJ1-6; TRBD1 aligns across 10 bases. Germline CDR1 MGHRA, CDR2 YSYEKL. The CDR3 is 18 residues long. The trim removed 3 bases at V and 10 bases at J, leaving 15 bases unmatched. CDR3 bases: TGCGCCAGCAGCCATCAGTTGGGGACAGGGGCATCAGAATCACCCCTCCACTTT. This encodes CASSHQLGTGASESPLHF.